This TCR beta chain was sequenced in a study of regulatory T cells in long-lasting Graves disease. After removal of 5 bases from V and 1 base from J, the junction contained 3 bases not matched to a gene. This CDR3 is built from 15 residues. CDR1 and CDR2 from the germline V gene are LGHNT and FRNRAP. The time point: newly diagnosed GD, antithyroid drugs for less than 3 months. Isolated PBMC RNA provided the starting material for the TCR library. HTBI primers from iRepertoire and Arm-PCR of CDR3 regions yielded the TCR beta libraries. TCRdb re-called the multiplex PCR reads through MiXCR, storing one row per CDR3 protein. This table holds roughly 420,000 distinct CDR3 sequences, 16% found once. This clonotype appeared many times. The same specimen was also included in a second study, on T cells in Graves' hyperthyroidism and ophthalmopathy.

V and J are TRBV12-5 and TRBJ2-1; 9 bases agree with TRBD1. This TCR was recovered from a woman aged 25 to 39 with Graves disease. The sequencing here drew on peripheral blood mononuclear cells (PBMCs), taken at new diagnosis, from a patient treated with antithyroid drugs. This chain's CDR3 is CASGTGTGSYNEQFF. Here the CDR3 DNA reads TGTGCTAGTGGTACCGGGACAGGGTCCTACAATGAGCAGTTCTTC.